Detailed here is one T cell receptor (beta chain). Its cognate antigen is unknown. This entry belongs to a study of cytomegalovirus exposure and HLA in healthy donors. General study points: Reportedly, TCR beta sequences accurately predicted HLA-A and HLA-B alleles in most subjects. A list of 150 or so TCR beta chains associated with cytomegalovirus was given. One variant, a missense change in DCLRE1C, was linked in a later analysis to TCR beta V- and J-gene trimming.

Primers for the PCR totalled 60 Vbeta and 13 Jbeta. The data were produced by immunoSEQ multiplex PCR, yet TCRdb's version contains in-frame clones alone and is incomplete. The repertoire table contains approximately 130,000 clones. CDR3 size: 17 residues. Germline V CDR1 and CDR2: SEHNR, FQNEAQ (reference sequence). Germline trimming cut 0 bases from V and 7 bases from J; bases unmatched to any gene: 8. The sequence derives from a woman between 55 and 75 years old in good health and CMV-seronegative. The specimen sequenced was PBMCs. The chain joins TRBV7-9 to TRBJ1-6; 8 nucleotides match TRBD1. CDR3 nucleotides: TGTGCCAGCAGCTTAGCCGGGACAGGTGAAGCAAATTCACCCCTCCACTTT. Translated: CASSLAGTGEANSPLHF.